This T cell receptor (beta chain) appears in the sequencing data of a study of T-cell memory formation after mild COVID-19 (dated by TCRdb to about 2021). For the study in its entirety: TCR sequence clusters from the two donors were found to be largely donor specific. T-cell clones expanding and contracting after mild COVID-19 in a couple of donors were tracked by longitudinal TCRalpha and TCRbeta repertoire sequencing. The cohort comprised two young, previously healthy adult volunteers, one female and one male. The research as a whole found: Only a couple of mild cases were covered by the study, and larger cohorts that include severe cases with pre-infection samples were considered necessary. SARS-CoV-2 specificity was not confirmed for the second-wave clones peaking on day 37. The detection of some responding clones in pre-infection memory suggests that pre-existing cross-reactive memory T cells joined the SARS-CoV-2 response. Clones contracting from day 15 to 85 had balanced CD4/CD8 phenotypes, while a second wave expanding from day 15 to 37 was biased towards CD4+. Contracting CD4+ clones were found mainly in CM and EM memory subsets, while CD8+ clones were enriched in EMRA.

The sequencer was an Illumina NovaSeq 6000. Using 5'RACE with constant-segment primers, TCRalpha and TCRbeta cDNA libraries were constructed, with sample barcodes and unique molecular identifiers added in the process. Trizol reagent was used to extract RNA from every sample. Library amplification was performed in two PCR steps, and a second sample barcode and Illumina TruSeq adapters were introduced in the second step. Sequencing of the libraries was done on an Illumina NovaSeq, producing 2 x 150 bp paired-end reads. As for how the authors treated the data: The reads were demultiplexed and collapsed into UMI-guided consensus sequences using migec v1.2.7. Using mixcr v2.1.11, UMI consensuses were aligned to TRA and TRB V and J templates and then assembled into clonotypes. Expanded or contracted clonotypes were those called significant by both edgeR and NoisET, with noise models trained on biological replicates. edgeR calls used a false discovery rate-adjusted p below 0.01 and a log2 fold-change threshold of 1. As an exploratory analysis of dynamics, max-normalized trajectories of the 1000 most abundant clonotypes were examined with PCA combined with hierarchical clustering. Separately sequenced CD4+ and CD8+ repertoires were used to assign a CD4 or CD8 phenotype to each responding clone. TCRdb applied fastp at Q25 and MiXCR to the public reads, then kept only in-frame beta chains. Under each unique CDR3 protein, matching rows form one entry showing the most common genes and DNA. These V and J calls rely on TCRdb rather than the paper's analysis. The sample table shows 200,000 to 300,000 distinct CDR3 sequences, and 9.4% are seen once. Jointly, the top ten make up around 21% of the sample.

Ficoll-Paque density gradient centrifugation was used to isolate PBMCs. The CDR3 runs 14 residues from the cysteine to the phenylalanine. CDR3 DNA only is kept here, 42 bases in frame from base 1. Trimming accounts for 9 bases at V and 7 bases at J, while the number of junction bases matched to no gene is 14. Reading the germline V gene (reference sequence) gives CDR1 SEHNR and CDR2 FQNEAQ. Concerning this clonotype itself: Its antigen target is currently unknown. No base quality values were provided; no much bigger clone lies one nucleotide off.

The sample comprised PBMCs or a T cell subset sorted from them (not recorded which). This sequence originates from a man aged 18 to 29 who had mild COVID-19 (a few samples of this study predate the infection). The sample titles of this study are shuffled in the database, so cell type and time point are left out; the donor was told from shared clones. Recombination connected TRBV7-9 to TRBJ2-7; the junction holds 8 bases that match TRBD1. DNA sequence: TGTGCCAGTGGGGTAGGGACAGGACCACCTGAGCAGTACTTC. Translated, this gives CASGVGTGPPEQYF.